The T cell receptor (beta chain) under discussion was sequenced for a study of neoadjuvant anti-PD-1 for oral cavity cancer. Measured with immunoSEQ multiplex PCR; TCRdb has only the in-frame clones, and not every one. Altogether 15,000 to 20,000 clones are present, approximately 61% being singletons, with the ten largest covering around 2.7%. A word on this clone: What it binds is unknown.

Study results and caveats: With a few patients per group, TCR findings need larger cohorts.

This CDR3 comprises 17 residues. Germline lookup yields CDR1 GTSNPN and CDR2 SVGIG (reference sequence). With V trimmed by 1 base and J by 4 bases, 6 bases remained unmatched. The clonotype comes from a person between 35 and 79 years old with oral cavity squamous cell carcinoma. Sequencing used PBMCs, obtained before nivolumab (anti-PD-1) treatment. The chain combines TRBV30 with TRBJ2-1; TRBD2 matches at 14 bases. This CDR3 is CAWSGGTSGSSYNEQFF. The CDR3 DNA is TGTGCCTGGAGTGGCGGGACTAGCGGGAGTAGTTACAATGAGCAGTTCTTC.